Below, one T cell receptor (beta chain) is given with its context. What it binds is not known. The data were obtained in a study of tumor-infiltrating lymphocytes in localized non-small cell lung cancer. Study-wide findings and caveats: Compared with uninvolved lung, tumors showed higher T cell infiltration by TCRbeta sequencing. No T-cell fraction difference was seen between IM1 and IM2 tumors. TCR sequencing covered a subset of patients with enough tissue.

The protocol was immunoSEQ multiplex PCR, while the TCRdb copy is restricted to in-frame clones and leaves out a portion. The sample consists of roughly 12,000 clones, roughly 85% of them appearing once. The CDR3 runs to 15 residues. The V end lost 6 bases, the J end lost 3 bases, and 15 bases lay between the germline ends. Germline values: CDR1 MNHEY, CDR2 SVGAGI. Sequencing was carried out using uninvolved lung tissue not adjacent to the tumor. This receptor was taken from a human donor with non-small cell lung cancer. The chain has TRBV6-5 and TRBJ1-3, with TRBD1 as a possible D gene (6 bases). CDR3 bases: TGTGCCAGCAGCCCTCGGACAGTTCATGGAAACACCATATATTTT. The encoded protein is CASSPRTVHGNTIYF.